This note documents a single TCR beta chain sequence. Its specificity is unknown. V lost 2 bases, J lost 9 bases, and 17 bases lay in between. CDR3 length equals 16 residues. CDR1 SGHTA and CDR2 FQGNSA come from the germline V gene. PCR primers comprised 60 Vbeta and 13 Jbeta primers. Here immunoSEQ multiplex PCR was the method, and the copy in TCRdb shows in-frame clones only, minus some. The table lists around 89,000 clones, 65% to 80% of them singletons, with about 3% in the top ten. The record originates from a study of cytomegalovirus exposure and HLA in healthy donors. Study outcomes and limitations: An analysis was carried out later, and it reportedly showed fewer N-insertions in an Asian-associated ancestry cluster than the approximately 660-donor mean. Some V segments, including TRBV6-2 and TRBV6-3, were excluded as indistinguishable.

The donors comprised healthy bone marrow donors. The V and J genes are TRBV7-2 and TRBJ1-6; perhaps TRBD1 as D (6 bases). Input material: PBMCs. The receptor's source is a man aged 40-49 years in good health and CMV-seronegative. CDR3 region: CASSLSPRGVISPLHF. The CDR3 nucleotides are TGTGCCAGCAGCTTATCCCCCAGGGGTGTGATTTCACCCCTCCACTTT. Full variable domain (outside the CDR3, taken from reference TRBV7-2 and TRBJ1-6): GAGVSQSPSNKVTEKGKDVELRCDPISGHTALYWYRQSLGQGLEFLIYFQGNSAPDKSGLPSDRFSAERTGGSVSTLTIQRTQQEDSAVYLCASSLSPRGVISPLHFGNGTRLTVT.